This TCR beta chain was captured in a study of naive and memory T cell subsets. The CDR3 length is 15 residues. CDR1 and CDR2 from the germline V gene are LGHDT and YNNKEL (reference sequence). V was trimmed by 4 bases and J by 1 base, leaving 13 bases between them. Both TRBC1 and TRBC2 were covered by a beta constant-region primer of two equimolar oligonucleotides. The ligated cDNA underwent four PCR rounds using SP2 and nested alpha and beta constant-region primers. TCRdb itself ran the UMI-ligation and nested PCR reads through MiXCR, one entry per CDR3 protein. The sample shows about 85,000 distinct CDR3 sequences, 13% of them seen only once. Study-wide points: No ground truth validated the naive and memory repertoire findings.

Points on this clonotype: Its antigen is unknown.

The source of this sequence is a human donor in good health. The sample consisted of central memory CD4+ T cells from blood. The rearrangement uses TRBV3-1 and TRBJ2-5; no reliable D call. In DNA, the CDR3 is TGTGCCAGCAGCCTTACGGACCTCGTCCAAGAGACCCAGTACTTC. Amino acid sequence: CASSLTDLVQETQYF.